This is a list of T cell receptor beta chains from one sample in a study of blood T cells in healthy people across ages. TCRdb passed the 5' RACE reads through MiXCR, listing each CDR3 protein once. The sample has over 950,000 distinct CDR3 sequences; around two fifths are singletons. Sequencing was carried out using blood. All receptors come from a man between 18 and 35 years old in good health. CDR3s include the opening cysteine and the closing phenylalanine or tryptophan. Each record gives: V gene, clone size, J gene, D gene, CDR3 protein, CDR3 DNA. The D gene is left open where the match is weak. A clone size is listed for some rows: how often the clone was seen (once, few, many), or a class if it is expanded.

v_gene: TRBV10-3; abundance: .; j_gene: TRBJ1-2; d_gene: TRBD1; CDR3aa: CAISDAGGHYGHTF; CDR3nt: TGTGCCATCAGTGACGCAGGGGGCCACTATGGCCACACCTTC
v_gene: TRBV4-3; abundance: .; j_gene: TRBJ2-1; d_gene: .; CDR3aa: CASSQVWRGGFDEQFF; CDR3nt: TGCGCCAGCAGCCAAGTGTGGCGGGGAGGCTTCGACGAGCAGTTCTTC
v_gene: TRBV20-1; abundance: .; j_gene: TRBJ1-5; d_gene: .; CDR3aa: CSARDRTANQPQHF; CDR3nt: TGCAGTGCTAGAGACCGGACGGCTAATCAGCCCCAGCATTTT
v_gene: TRBV27; abundance: .; j_gene: TRBJ1-2; d_gene: .; CDR3aa: CASSLQQEHYGYTF; CDR3nt: TGTGCCAGCAGTCTTCAACAGGAACACTATGGCTACACCTTC
v_gene: TRBV7-2; abundance: few; j_gene: TRBJ1-6; d_gene: TRBD1; CDR3aa: CASSLGQGRNSPLHF; CDR3nt: TGTGCCAGCAGCTTGGGACAGGGCAGGAATTCACCCCTCCACTTT
v_gene: TRBV29-1; abundance: .; j_gene: TRBJ2-2; d_gene: .; CDR3aa: CSVELGFTGELFF; CDR3nt: TGCAGCGTTGAGCTCGGGTTTACCGGGGAGCTGTTTTTT
v_gene: TRBV12-3/TRBV12-4; abundance: few; j_gene: TRBJ2-1; d_gene: TRBD2; CDR3aa: CASISSGGRDEQFF; CDR3nt: TGTGCCAGCATCTCTAGCGGGGGTCGGGATGAGCAGTTCTTC
v_gene: TRBV29-1; abundance: many; j_gene: TRBJ2-3; d_gene: TRBD1; CDR3aa: CSVGGSDTQYF; CDR3nt: TGCAGCGTAGGGGGCTCAGATACGCAGTATTTT
v_gene: TRBV4-3; abundance: many; j_gene: TRBJ1-4; d_gene: .; CDR3aa: CASSQERGTNSEKLFF; CDR3nt: TGCGCCAGCAGCCAAGAACGCGGGACAAATAGTGAAAAACTGTTTTTT
v_gene: TRBV25-1; abundance: .; j_gene: TRBJ1-1; d_gene: TRBD1; CDR3aa: CASSGSQEGGPNTEAFF; CDR3nt: TGTGCCAGCAGTGGCAGTCAGGAAGGGGGCCCGAACACTGAAGCTTTCTTT
v_gene: TRBV28; abundance: few; j_gene: TRBJ2-7; d_gene: TRBD1; CDR3aa: CASSRTGTYEQYF; CDR3nt: TGTGCCAGCAGTAGGACAGGGACCTACGAGCAGTACTTC
v_gene: TRBV6-2/TRBV6-3; abundance: few; j_gene: TRBJ2-1; d_gene: TRBD1; CDR3aa: CASSTRQGYNEQFF; CDR3nt: TGTGCCAGCAGTACACGACAGGGGTACAATGAGCAGTTCTTC
v_gene: TRBV7-2; abundance: .; j_gene: TRBJ2-5; d_gene: TRBD1; CDR3aa: CASSLSRDRINNEQYF; CDR3nt: TGTGCCAGCAGCTTATCCCGGGACAGGATCAACAATGAGCAGTACTTC
v_gene: TRBV4-2; abundance: .; j_gene: TRBJ1-3; d_gene: .; CDR3aa: CASSQGTSGNTIYF; CDR3nt: TGTGCCAGCAGCCAGGGGACCTCTGGAAACACCATATATTTT
v_gene: TRBV6-1; abundance: .; j_gene: TRBJ1-4; d_gene: .; CDR3aa: CATTLLATNEKLFF; CDR3nt: TGTGCCACCACCCTTCTTGCAACTAATGAAAAACTGTTTTTT
v_gene: TRBV6-1; abundance: .; j_gene: TRBJ1-1; d_gene: .; CDR3aa: CASRGGYSTQSYMNTEAFF; CDR3nt: TGTGCCAGCAGAGGAGGGTATTCAACTCAGAGTTACATGAACACTGAAGCTTTCTTT
v_gene: TRBV4-2; abundance: .; j_gene: TRBJ2-3; d_gene: TRBD2; CDR3aa: CASSQELAGGVTQYF; CDR3nt: TGTGCCAGCAGCCAAGAACTAGCGGGGGGGGTTACGCAGTATTTT
v_gene: TRBV20-1; abundance: few; j_gene: TRBJ2-7; d_gene: .; CDR3aa: CSARGPRWAAYEQYF; CDR3nt: TGCAGTGCTAGGGGGCCTCGGTGGGCGGCCTACGAGCAGTACTTC
v_gene: TRBV6-6; abundance: .; j_gene: TRBJ2-2; d_gene: TRBD2; CDR3aa: CASSPSGGAEELFF; CDR3nt: TGTGCCAGCAGCCCTAGCGGGGGGGCCGAGGAGCTGTTTTTT
v_gene: TRBV15; abundance: few; j_gene: TRBJ1-4; d_gene: .; CDR3aa: CATSPRVQRNEKLFF; CDR3nt: TGTGCCACCAGCCCAAGGGTACAGAGAAATGAAAAACTGTTTTTT
v_gene: TRBV3-1; abundance: .; j_gene: TRBJ2-5; d_gene: .; CDR3aa: CASSPRSTRPREETQYF; CDR3nt: TGTGCCAGCAGCCCAAGATCTACCAGGCCTAGGGAGGAGACCCAGTACTTC
v_gene: TRBV12-3/TRBV12-4; abundance: .; j_gene: TRBJ1-2; d_gene: .; CDR3aa: CASSLEAIEAYGYTF; CDR3nt: TGTGCCAGCAGTTTAGAGGCAATAGAAGCTTATGGCTACACCTTC
v_gene: TRBV7-2; abundance: few; j_gene: TRBJ1-1; d_gene: .; CDR3aa: CASSLWTDNTEAFF; CDR3nt: TGTGCCAGCAGCTTATGGACAGACAACACTGAAGCTTTCTTT
v_gene: TRBV4-1; abundance: few; j_gene: TRBJ1-5; d_gene: TRBD1; CDR3aa: CASSQLDRGNQPQHF; CDR3nt: TGCGCCAGCAGCCAACTGGACAGGGGCAATCAGCCCCAGCATTTT
v_gene: TRBV20-1; abundance: few; j_gene: TRBJ1-1; d_gene: .; CDR3aa: CSARVGGFGTEAFF; CDR3nt: TGCAGTGCTAGAGTAGGGGGTTTCGGCACTGAAGCTTTCTTT
v_gene: TRBV4-1; abundance: .; j_gene: TRBJ1-2; d_gene: TRBD1; CDR3aa: CASSQDRFPTGGDGYTF; CDR3nt: TGCGCCAGCAGCCAAGATCGATTCCCAACAGGGGGTGATGGCTACACCTTC
v_gene: TRBV6-1; abundance: few; j_gene: TRBJ1-6; d_gene: .; CDR3aa: CASSEEYSPLHF; CDR3nt: TGTGCCAGCAGTGAAGAGTATTCACCCCTCCACTTT
v_gene: TRBV6-5; abundance: .; j_gene: TRBJ1-4; d_gene: .; CDR3aa: CASRTKLGRINEKLFF; CDR3nt: TGTGCCAGCCGAACTAAATTAGGGAGGATTAATGAAAAACTGTTTTTT
v_gene: TRBV11-1; abundance: .; j_gene: TRBJ2-1; d_gene: .; CDR3aa: CASSSSTGSYNEQFF; CDR3nt: TGTGCCAGCAGCTCTTCCACAGGGTCTTACAATGAGCAGTTCTTC
v_gene: TRBV4-3; abundance: many; j_gene: TRBJ2-2; d_gene: TRBD1; CDR3aa: CASRSTPRGQDTGELFF; CDR3nt: TGCGCCAGCAGATCGACCCCCAGGGGGCAAGACACCGGGGAGCTGTTTTTT
v_gene: TRBV7-9; abundance: .; j_gene: TRBJ1-2; d_gene: TRBD1; CDR3aa: CASSPPLGTTGAYGYTF; CDR3nt: TGTGCCAGCAGCCCGCCCCTTGGTACGACAGGGGCCTATGGCTACACCTTC
v_gene: TRBV27; abundance: .; j_gene: TRBJ2-1; d_gene: .; CDR3aa: CASSPYRLDNEQFF; CDR3nt: TGTGCCAGCAGTCCATACCGCCTAGACAATGAGCAGTTCTTC
v_gene: TRBV20-1; abundance: few; j_gene: TRBJ2-1; d_gene: .; CDR3aa: CSARQGTYNEQFF; CDR3nt: TGCAGTGCTAGACAGGGGACCTACAATGAGCAGTTCTTC
v_gene: TRBV7-3; abundance: few; j_gene: TRBJ2-1; d_gene: .; CDR3aa: CASSLSRSNYNEQFF; CDR3nt: TGTGCCAGCAGCTTATCTCGGAGTAACTACAATGAGCAGTTCTTC
v_gene: TRBV12-5; abundance: .; j_gene: TRBJ1-5; d_gene: .; CDR3aa: CASGRPGEGSNQPQHF; CDR3nt: TGTGCTAGTGGTCGCCCAGGGGAAGGATCCAATCAGCCCCAGCATTTT
v_gene: TRBV3-1; abundance: few; j_gene: TRBJ2-5; d_gene: .; CDR3aa: CASSQQDNEQYF; CDR3nt: TGTGCCAGCAGCCAACAAGACAATGAGCAGTACTTC
v_gene: TRBV5-1; abundance: .; j_gene: TRBJ2-2; d_gene: .; CDR3aa: CASREAPTGELFF; CDR3nt: TGCGCCAGCCGTGAAGCCCCTACCGGGGAGCTGTTTTTT
v_gene: TRBV5-1; abundance: .; j_gene: TRBJ1-4; d_gene: .; CDR3aa: CASSSRRELPSEKLFF; CDR3nt: TGCGCCAGCAGCTCCCGACGGGAGTTACCGAGTGAAAAACTGTTTTTT
v_gene: TRBV12-3/TRBV12-4; abundance: .; j_gene: TRBJ2-3; d_gene: .; CDR3aa: CASSLLGRRVQDTQYF; CDR3nt: TGTGCCAGCAGTTTACTTGGCAGGAGGGTCCAGGATACGCAGTATTTT
v_gene: TRBV6-4; abundance: .; j_gene: TRBJ2-3; d_gene: TRBD2; CDR3aa: CASSDRPAGASDTQYF; CDR3nt: TGTGCCAGCAGTGACCGCCCAGCGGGGGCCTCAGATACGCAGTATTTT
v_gene: TRBV10-3; abundance: .; j_gene: TRBJ2-3; d_gene: TRBD2; CDR3aa: CAISDDGGSTDTQYF; CDR3nt: TGTGCCATCTCCGACGACGGGGGGAGCACAGATACGCAGTATTTT
v_gene: TRBV20-1; abundance: few; j_gene: TRBJ1-1; d_gene: TRBD1; CDR3aa: CSSRPGTGAEAFF; CDR3nt: TGCAGTTCCCGTCCCGGGACAGGGGCGGAAGCTTTCTTT
v_gene: TRBV12-3/TRBV12-4; abundance: .; j_gene: TRBJ1-5; d_gene: TRBD1; CDR3aa: CASTQTGGQPQHF; CDR3nt: TGTGCCAGCACCCAGACAGGGGGTCAGCCCCAGCATTTT
v_gene: TRBV5-1; abundance: .; j_gene: TRBJ2-1; d_gene: .; CDR3aa: CATKDSWVFHEQFF; CDR3nt: TGCGCCACCAAGGACAGTTGGGTTTTCCATGAGCAGTTCTTC
v_gene: TRBV2; abundance: .; j_gene: TRBJ2-3; d_gene: TRBD2; CDR3aa: CATISGGPYTDTQYF; CDR3nt: TGTGCCACCATTAGCGGGGGGCCCTACACAGATACGCAGTATTTT
v_gene: TRBV9; abundance: .; j_gene: TRBJ2-5; d_gene: TRBD2; CDR3aa: CASSVTSLETQYF; CDR3nt: TGTGCCAGCAGCGTGACTAGCCTGGAGACCCAGTACTTC
v_gene: TRBV7-9; abundance: few; j_gene: TRBJ1-4; d_gene: TRBD1; CDR3aa: CASSYGTVNNEKLFF; CDR3nt: TGTGCCAGCAGCTACGGGACAGTAAATAATGAAAAACTGTTTTTT
v_gene: TRBV9; abundance: few; j_gene: TRBJ2-1; d_gene: .; CDR3aa: CASSEMGDGSYNEQFF; CDR3nt: TGTGCCAGCAGCGAAATGGGGGACGGCTCCTACAATGAGCAGTTCTTC
v_gene: TRBV2; abundance: .; j_gene: TRBJ1-4; d_gene: .; CDR3aa: CASSEGGTNGKLFF; CDR3nt: TGTGCCAGCAGTGAAGGGGGAACTAATGGAAAACTGTTTTTT
v_gene: TRBV20-1; abundance: .; j_gene: TRBJ2-7; d_gene: .; CDR3aa: CSASGPATQYF; CDR3nt: TGCAGTGCTAGCGGTCCTGCAACCCAGTACTTC
v_gene: TRBV9; abundance: .; j_gene: TRBJ1-1; d_gene: TRBD1; CDR3aa: CANSAPDRGTEAFF; CDR3nt: TGTGCCAACAGCGCCCCGGACAGGGGAACTGAAGCTTTCTTT
v_gene: TRBV7-2; abundance: few; j_gene: TRBJ2-3; d_gene: .; CDR3aa: CASNSADTQYF; CDR3nt: TGTGCCAGCAACAGTGCAGATACGCAGTATTTT
v_gene: TRBV7-9; abundance: .; j_gene: TRBJ2-7; d_gene: .; CDR3aa: CASSSILQYF; CDR3nt: TGTGCCAGCAGCTCGATCCTGCAGTACTTC
v_gene: TRBV3-1; abundance: .; j_gene: TRBJ2-3; d_gene: .; CDR3aa: CASSRPFSGTQYF; CDR3nt: TGTGCCAGCAGCCGGCCTTTTAGCGGTACGCAGTATTTT
v_gene: TRBV7-3; abundance: few; j_gene: TRBJ2-7; d_gene: .; CDR3aa: CASSNDGSSYNEQYF; CDR3nt: TGTGCCAGCAGTAACGATGGAAGCTCCTACAATGAGCAGTACTTC